This TCR beta chain was retrieved from a study of blood T cell repertoires in COVID-19. Whole-study context: Samples taken during acute and convalescent COVID-19 were collected in the United States, Italy and Spain.

Per the authors' pipeline: From reference gene primer amplification, estimates of nucleated cell counts were derived. The method was immunoSEQ multiplex PCR; TCRdb's version includes in-frame clones alone and lacks a portion of them. The V and J calls and the clone size are those of that table, but D and trimming were determined from the DNA. The table lists 200,000 to 300,000 clones, roughly 88% of them singletons. This clone appeared a single time. The TCR originated in a human donor in a cohort sampled during active COVID-19. Input material: peripheral blood.

The CDR3 region is CASRGGLASYEQYF. The CDR3 DNA follows: TGTGCCAGCAGGGGGGGACTAGCGTCTTACGAGCAGTACTTC. The V and J genes are TRBV6-5 and TRBJ2-7; TRBD2 matches 10 bases. The CDR3 loop spans 14 amino acids. V dropped 6 bases and J dropped 4; count of bases not matched to a gene: 6. Germline V lookup: CDR1 MNHEY, CDR2 SVGAGI.